The entry below gives a single T cell receptor beta chain sequence along with its context. Its antigen remains unidentified. Then a second PCR, running roughly 6 to 11 cycles, was carried out with a sample-barcoded 5' primer and a J-beta primer mix. Each CDR3 protein is one row after TCRdb ran MiXCR on the 5' RACE reads. The sample has some 1.4 million distinct CDR3 sequences, 42% seen once. This entry is derived from a study of blood T cells in healthy people across ages. Study findings and constraints: CMV infection status of these donors was not known.

J gave up 9 bases and V 2 bases, and 9 bases lay outside the gene matches. CDR3 size: 16 residues. The germline CDR1 and CDR2 sequences are MNHEY and SVGAGI. The TCR sequence derives from a woman younger than 30 in good health. V and J are TRBV6-5 and TRBJ2-1; 11 bases are a match to TRBD2. The specimen sequenced was blood. CDR3 protein: CASSYIPVAGGGEQFF. In DNA, the CDR3 is TGTGCCAGCAGTTACATACCCGTAGCGGGAGGGGGTGAGCAGTTCTTC.